This TCR beta chain comes out of a study of blood T cell repertoires in COVID-19. Study details: Italy, Spain and the United States were the sources of the convalescent and acute COVID-19 samples.

Original methodology: Reference gene primer amplification gave estimated nucleated cell counts. Sequencing was performed with immunoSEQ multiplex PCR; in TCRdb, only in-frame clones are kept and a portion is missing. V, J and clone size derive from that table, while D and trimming were established from the DNA sequence. The sample includes some 230,000 clones, roughly 84% of them seen just once. The clonotype originates from a man aged 35 to 55 with acute or convalescent COVID-19. Material: peripheral blood.

CDR3 amino acids: CASSRPGGSTYEQYF. Written as DNA, the CDR3 is TGTGCCAGCAGTCGACCAGGGGGGTCTACCTACGAGCAGTACTTC. The chain links TRBV28 to TRBJ2-7; possible D gene TRBD1, 7 bases. Germline lookup yields CDR1 MDHEN and CDR2 SYDVKM. This CDR3 has 15 residues. Between the trimmed V and J ends, which lost 5 bases and 2 bases, there was a span of 16 bases. Full variable domain (missing parts from reference TRBV28 and TRBJ2-7): DVKVTQSSRYLVKRTGEKVFLECVQDMDHENMFWYRQDPGLGLRLIYFSYDVKMKEKGDIPEGYSVSREKKERFSLILESASTNQTSMYLCASSRPGGSTYEQYFGPGTRLTVT.